The sequence of this TCR beta chain was determined in a study of T cells expressing NK-cell markers. TCRdb re-called the 5' RACE reads, yielding one record per CDR3 amino acid sequence without DNA. The sample's table shows about 540,000 distinct CDR3 sequences. CDR3 size: 16 residues. Germline V gene data show CDR1 as ENHRY and CDR2 as SYGVKD. The sequence came from a man between 18 and 29 years old in good health. The V and J genes are TRBV10-3 and TRBJ2-1; with no DNA, the TCRdb D assignment of TRBD2 cannot be verified. The sample was blood T cells: a sorted CD56 or NKG2C T cell subset, CD4+ or CD8+ T cells, or bulk PBMC T cells (not recorded which). CDR3 in amino acids: CAISESKGTRGNEQFF.